The 2 T cell receptor beta chains reported below all come from one sample, sequenced in a study of blood T cell repertoires in COVID-19. Using immunoSEQ multiplex PCR, the repertoire was profiled, and TCRdb retains in-frame clones only, with some absent. The sample consists of around 210,000 clones, 70% to 90% of them appearing once. Material: PBMCs or T cells enriched from blood (not recorded which). The receptors were gathered from a woman younger than 30 who had recovered from COVID-19.

This sequence joins TRBV5-4 and TRBJ1-1, with 8 bases that match TRBD1. Germline assignment: CDR1 SGHNT and CDR2 YYREEE (reference sequence). The V and J ends lost 3 bases and 10 bases, in that order; junction bases with no gene match: 14. This CDR3 is built from 15 residues. The CDR3 region is CASSYGQGLSPGAFF. CDR3 in DNA: TGTGCCAGCAGCTATGGACAGGGTCTTTCCCCAGGAGCTTTCTTT.

This clone appeared a single time. This sequence joins TRBV10-3 and TRBJ1-3; TRBD1 aligns across 7 bases. The ends lost 10 bases at V and 1 base at J; junction bases unmatched: 7. The CDR3 is made up of 14 amino acids. CDR1 and CDR2 (germline): ENHRY, SYGVKD. The CDR3 loop reads CATVQGYSGNTIYF. In DNA, the CDR3 is TGTGCCACCGTACAGGGGTATTCTGGAAACACCATATATTTT.